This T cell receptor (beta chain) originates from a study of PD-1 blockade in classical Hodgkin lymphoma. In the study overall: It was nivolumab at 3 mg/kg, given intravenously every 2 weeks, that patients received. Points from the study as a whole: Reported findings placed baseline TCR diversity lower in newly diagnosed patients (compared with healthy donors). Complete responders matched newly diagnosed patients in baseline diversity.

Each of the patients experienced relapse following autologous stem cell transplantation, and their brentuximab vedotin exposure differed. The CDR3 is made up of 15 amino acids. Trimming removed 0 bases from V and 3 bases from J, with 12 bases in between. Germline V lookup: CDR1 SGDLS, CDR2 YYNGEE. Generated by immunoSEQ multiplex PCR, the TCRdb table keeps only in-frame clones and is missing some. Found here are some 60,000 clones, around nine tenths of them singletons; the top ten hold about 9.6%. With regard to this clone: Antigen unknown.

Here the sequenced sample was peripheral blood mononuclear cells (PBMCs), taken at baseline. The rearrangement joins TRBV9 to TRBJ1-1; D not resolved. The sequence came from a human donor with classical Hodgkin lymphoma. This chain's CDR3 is CASSVAVGMDTEAFF. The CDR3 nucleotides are TGTGCCAGCAGCGTAGCTGTGGGAATGGACACTGAAGCTTTCTTT.